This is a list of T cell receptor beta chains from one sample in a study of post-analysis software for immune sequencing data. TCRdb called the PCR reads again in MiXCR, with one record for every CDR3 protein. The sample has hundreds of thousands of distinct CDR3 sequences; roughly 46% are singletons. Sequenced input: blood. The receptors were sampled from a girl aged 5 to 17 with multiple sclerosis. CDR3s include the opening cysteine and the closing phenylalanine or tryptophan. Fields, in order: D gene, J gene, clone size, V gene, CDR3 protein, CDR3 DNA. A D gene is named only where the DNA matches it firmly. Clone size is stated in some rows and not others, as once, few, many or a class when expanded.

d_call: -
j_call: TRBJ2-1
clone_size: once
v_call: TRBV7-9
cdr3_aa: CASSPGTGGNDEQFF
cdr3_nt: TGTGCCAGCAGCCCCGGGACTGGCGGGAACGATGAGCAGTTCTTC

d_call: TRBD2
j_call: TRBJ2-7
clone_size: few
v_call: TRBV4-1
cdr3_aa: CASSQGTLSRGRDEQYF
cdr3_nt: TGCGCCAGCAGCCAAGGAACCCTTAGTCGCGGGAGAGACGAGCAGTACTTC

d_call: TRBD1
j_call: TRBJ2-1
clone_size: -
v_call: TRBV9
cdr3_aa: CASSATWTGTSVRNEQFF
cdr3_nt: TGTGCCAGCAGCGCCACCTGGACAGGGACCAGCGTACGCAATGAGCAGTTCTTC

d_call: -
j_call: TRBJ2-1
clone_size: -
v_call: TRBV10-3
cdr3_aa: CAISEVDSYNEQFF
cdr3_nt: TGTGCCATCAGTGAGGTGGACTCCTACAATGAGCAGTTCTTC

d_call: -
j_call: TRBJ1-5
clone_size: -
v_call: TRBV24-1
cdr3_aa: CATSATRDGDFNQPQHF
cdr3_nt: TGTGCCACCAGTGCTACAAGGGACGGGGATTTCAATCAGCCCCAGCATTTT

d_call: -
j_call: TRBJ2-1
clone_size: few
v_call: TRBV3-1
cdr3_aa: CASSQEVLDNEQFF
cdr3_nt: TGTGCCAGCAGCCAAGAGGTCCTAGACAATGAGCAGTTCTTC

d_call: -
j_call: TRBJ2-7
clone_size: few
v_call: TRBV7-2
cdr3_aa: CASSFFGYEQYF
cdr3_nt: TGTGCCAGCAGCTTCTTCGGCTACGAGCAGTACTTC

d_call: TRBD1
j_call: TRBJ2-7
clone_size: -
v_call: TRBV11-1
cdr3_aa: CASSLEGQVSSYEQYF
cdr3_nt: TGTGCCAGCAGCTTAGAGGGACAGGTTAGCTCCTACGAGCAGTACTTC

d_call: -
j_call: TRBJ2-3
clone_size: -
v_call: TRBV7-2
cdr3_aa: CASIRRGTDTQYF
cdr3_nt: TGTGCCAGCATCAGGAGAGGCACAGATACGCAGTATTTT

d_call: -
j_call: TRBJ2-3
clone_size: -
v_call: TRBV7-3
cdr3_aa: CASSPQTDSTDTRYF
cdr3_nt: TGTGCCAGCAGCCCGCAGACCGACAGCACAGATACGCGGTATTTT

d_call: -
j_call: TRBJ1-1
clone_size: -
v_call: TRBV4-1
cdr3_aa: CASSLVGHLRSTEAFF
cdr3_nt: TGCGCCAGCAGCCTAGTGGGACACCTCAGGAGCACTGAAGCTTTCTTT

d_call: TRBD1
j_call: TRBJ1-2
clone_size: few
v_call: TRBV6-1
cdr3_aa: CASMDRGNYGYTF
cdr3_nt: TGTGCCAGCATGGACAGGGGGAACTATGGCTACACCTTC

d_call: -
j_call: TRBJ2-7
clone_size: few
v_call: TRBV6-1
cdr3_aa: CASSELTGRAYEQYF
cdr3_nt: TGTGCCAGCAGTGAGTTGACCGGGAGAGCCTACGAGCAGTACTTC

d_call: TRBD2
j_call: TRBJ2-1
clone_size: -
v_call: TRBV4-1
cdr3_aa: CASSQLGLAGQNEQFF
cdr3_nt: TGCGCCAGCAGCCAATTGGGACTAGCGGGGCAAAATGAGCAGTTCTTC

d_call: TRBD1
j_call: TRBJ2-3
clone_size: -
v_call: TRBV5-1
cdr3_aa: CASSLGQVDTQYF
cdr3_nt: TGCGCCAGCAGCCTAGGACAGGTAGATACGCAGTATTTT

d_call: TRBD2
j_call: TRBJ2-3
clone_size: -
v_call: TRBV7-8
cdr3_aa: CASSLNVAGRVTDTQYF
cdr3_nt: TGTGCCAGCAGCTTAAATGTAGCGGGCCGCGTAACGGATACGCAGTATTTT

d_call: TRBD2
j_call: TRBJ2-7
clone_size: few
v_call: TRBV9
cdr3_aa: CASSPALAGGSAEQYF
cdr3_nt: TGTGCCAGCAGCCCGGCACTAGCGGGAGGTAGCGCTGAGCAGTACTTC

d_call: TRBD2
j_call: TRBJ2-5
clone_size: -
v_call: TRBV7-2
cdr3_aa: CASSFRLAGVGETQYF
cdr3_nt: TGTGCCAGCAGCTTCAGACTAGCGGGAGTAGGAGAGACCCAGTACTTC

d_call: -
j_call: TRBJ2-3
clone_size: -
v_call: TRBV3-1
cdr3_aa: CASSQALRGDTQYF
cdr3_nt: TGTGCCAGCAGCCAAGCCCTGAGGGGAGATACGCAGTATTTT

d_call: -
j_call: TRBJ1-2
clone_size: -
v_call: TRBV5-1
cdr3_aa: CASSLGSQGNYGYTF
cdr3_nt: TGCGCCAGCAGCTTGGGGTCTCAGGGGAACTATGGCTACACCTTC

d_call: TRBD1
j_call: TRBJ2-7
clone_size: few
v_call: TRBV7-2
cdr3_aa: CASSSDPGQGYEQYF
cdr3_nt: TGTGCCAGCAGCTCAGATCCGGGACAGGGCTACGAGCAGTACTTC

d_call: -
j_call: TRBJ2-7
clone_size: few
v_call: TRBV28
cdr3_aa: CASSYPSVPSGDSTTYEQYF
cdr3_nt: TGTGCCAGCAGTTACCCCTCAGTTCCTTCGGGGGACAGTACCACCTACGAGCAGTACTTC

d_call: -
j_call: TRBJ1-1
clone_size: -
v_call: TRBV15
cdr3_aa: CATSRETGNTEAFF
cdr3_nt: TGTGCCACCAGCAGGGAGACAGGAAACACTGAAGCTTTCTTT

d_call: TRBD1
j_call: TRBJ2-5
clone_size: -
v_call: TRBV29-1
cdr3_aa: CSVSDRAPIGQYF
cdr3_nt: TGCAGCGTTTCAGACAGGGCCCCTATTGGGCAGTACTTC

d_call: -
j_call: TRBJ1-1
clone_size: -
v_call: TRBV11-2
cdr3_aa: CASTDKQGPEAFF
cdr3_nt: TGTGCCAGCACCGATAAACAGGGTCCCGAAGCTTTCTTT